A single sample gave rise to the 3 T cell receptor beta chains below, sequenced in a study of blood T cells in healthy people across ages. The second PCR ran about 6 to 11 cycles with a sample-barcoded 5' primer and J-beta primers. TCRdb re-called the 5' RACE reads with MiXCR, one entry per CDR3 protein. The data hold some 560,000 distinct CDR3 sequences, with over 25% observed a single time. The same sample was also studied in work on T cells of mothers and their children.

The sequencing input was blood. The receptor set was obtained from a boy between 2 and 10 years old in good health.

This clonotype was recorded a few times. The genes are TRBV29-1 and TRBJ2-2; a weak D match, TRBD1 (5 bases). This CDR3 region has 14 residues. Germline assignment: CDR1 SQVTM and CDR2 ANQGSEA. V was cut by 1 base and J by 4 bases, with 10 bases left in between. The CDR3 DNA sequence: TGCAGCGTTGAAGGGGGCGGTACCACCGGGGAGCTGTTTTTT. This sequence encodes CSVEGGGTTGELFF.

V usage is TRBV20-1 and J usage is TRBJ2-7; 7 bases match TRBD1. V lost 2 bases, J lost 4 bases, and 8 bases stayed unmatched. The germline CDR1 and CDR2 sequences are DFQATT and SNEGSKA (reference sequence). The CDR3 sequence is 14 residues long. Here the CDR3 reads CSARLPGQNYEQYF. Written as DNA, the CDR3 is TGCAGTGCTAGATTACCGGGACAGAATTACGAGCAGTACTTC.

The chain links TRBV6-5 to TRBJ1-1; perhaps TRBD1 as D (5 bases). In germline, CDR1 is MNHEY, CDR2 SVGAGI. V shed 5 bases and J shed 0 bases, with 13 bases lying between them. This CDR3 is 15 amino acids long. CDR3 sequence reads: CASSLPEGLNTEAFF. The CDR3, as DNA: TGTGCCAGCAGTCTTCCCGAGGGGTTGAACACTGAAGCTTTCTTT.